The TCR beta chain described here comes from a study of neurological immune-mediated disorders. TCRdb re-called the 5' RACE reads through MiXCR, storing one row per CDR3 protein. The table has about 70,000 distinct CDR3 sequences, roughly 4.9% seen once. The CDR3 consists of 14 residues. Germline V CDR1 and CDR2: SGHTA, FQGTGA. V was pared by 5 bases and J by 6 bases, with 14 bases between. This clonotype was seen at least ten times. What was sequenced was PBMCs. This chain links TRBV7-3 with TRBJ2-1; D possibly matches TRBD1 or TRBD2 (7 bases each). This clonotype was obtained from a woman in her 70s with multiple sclerosis. In DNA, the CDR3 is TGTGCCAGCAGCCCGAGCGGGACAGCCAATGAGCAGTTCTTC. It translates to CASSPSGTANEQFF.